This TCR beta chain appears in the sequencing data of a study of blood T cell repertoires in COVID-19. Study-wide context: Sites in the United States, Italy and Spain provided acute and convalescent COVID-19 samples. PBMCs, B-cell-depleted T cells, or T cells were the source of the cDNA or gDNA that made up the material.

Germline V gene lookup returns CDR1 SGHVS and CDR2 FQNEAQ. V dropped 2 bases and J dropped 4; count of bases not matched to a gene: 4. The CDR3 contains 15 residues. In the authors' workflow: Amplified reference gene primers provided the basis for estimating nucleated cell counts. Using immunoSEQ multiplex PCR, the repertoire was profiled, and TCRdb retains in-frame clones only, with some absent. V, J and clone size are taken as reported in that table, and D and trimming were inferred from the DNA itself. The sample has roughly 200,000 clones; more than 75% are singletons. Sequencing input: peripheral blood. V and J are TRBV7-8 and TRBJ1-2, with TRBD1 matching over 10 bases. The receptor's source is a man aged 55 to 70 who had recovered from COVID-19. The CDR3 DNA follows: TGTGCCAGCAGCTTAATGGGACAGGGGATCTATGGCTACACCTTC. Translating gives CASSLMGQGIYGYTF.